This TCR beta chain comes out of a study of early T cells in non-severe SARS-CoV-2 infection. TCRdb re-derived calls from the 5' RACE reads in MiXCR, one entry per CDR3 protein. The sample holds more than 80,000 distinct CDR3 sequences, around a sixth seen once. The CDR3 is made up of 15 amino acids. Germline CDR1 reads MNHNS; CDR2 reads SASEGT. Remarks on this clonotype: The junction does not match germline at one end; this may be a read error.

This chain joins TRBV6-1 and TRBJ1-1, with TRBD1 matching over 8 bases. The sequenced sample was whole blood. This clonotype was obtained from an adult who was a healthcare worker with PCR-confirmed SARS-CoV-2 infection or an uninfected control (not recorded which). CDR3 DNA sequence: TGTGGCAGCACCGAATGGGACAGGCAGAACACTGAAGCTTTCTTT. It codes for CGSTEWDRQNTEAFF.